One and the same sample provided the 15 T cell receptor beta chains below, sequenced in a study of blood T cell repertoires in COVID-19 (dated by TCRdb to 2020 to 2022). Libraries were built with the immunoSEQ multiplex PCR assay. Not all clones reach the TCRdb copy of this immuneACCESS table, which keeps in-frame sequences only. Checked studies attribute under half of the gap to unresolved V genes and leave the rest unexplained. The sample records roughly 200,000 clones, around four fifths of which are singletons. Of the sample, roughly 8.6% falls within the top ten clones. Specimen: peripheral blood. All receptors come from a man in his forties with active or convalescent COVID-19.

The sample holds one count of this clone. The rearrangement links TRBV5-1 to TRBJ2-2; tentatively, D is TRBD2 (6 bases). CDR1 and CDR2 from the germline V gene are SGHRS and YFSETQ. The V and J ends lost 1 base and 2 bases respectively, with 12 bases between them. The CDR3 is 16 residues long. CDR3 DNA sequence: TGCGCCAGCAGCTTGAGGGTAGCGGAAAACACCGGGGAGCTGTTTTTT. The encoded protein is CASSLRVAENTGELFF.

The rearrangement joins TRBV19 to TRBJ1-6, with TRBD1 identical over 8 bases. The germline V gene encodes CDR1 LNHDA and CDR2 SQIVND (reference sequence). The trim removed 2 bases at V and 6 bases at J, leaving 6 bases unmatched. This CDR3 is built from 16 residues. CDR3: CASSIQGAGSNSPLHF. CDR3 sequence (DNA): TGTGCCAGTAGTATACAGGGGGCGGGTTCTAATTCACCCCTCCACTTT.

The chain recombines TRBV10-3 with TRBJ2-7; D perhaps matches TRBD1 (6 bases). Trimming left V 1 base short and J 2 bases short, with 12 bases between. The CDR3 is made up of 15 amino acids. Germline CDR1 is ENHRY and CDR2 is SYGVKD. The CDR3 reads CAISEFGSGAYEQYF. The CDR3 DNA sequence: TGTGCCATCAGTGAGTTCGGTTCAGGGGCCTACGAGCAGTACTTC.

The gene calls are TRBV15 and TRBJ1-2, with D tentatively TRBD1 (5 bases). Germline V lookup: CDR1 LNHNV, CDR2 YYDKDF (reference sequence). The CDR3 spans 13 residues. The germline V and J ends were trimmed by 5 bases and 5 bases, with 12 bases remaining between them. CDR3 sequence (DNA): TGTGCCACCAGCCCTCGGGGGGGGTATGGCTACACCTTC. It is translated as CATSPRGGYGYTF.

V usage is TRBV11-2 and J usage is TRBJ1-3, with D uncertain. The CDR3 has 14 amino acids. The germline gives CDR1 SGHAT, CDR2 FQNNGV. The germline V and J ends were trimmed by 11 bases and 2 bases, with 16 bases remaining between them. CDR3 loop: CAAGEQLAGNTIYF. The CDR3 DNA follows: TGTGCCGCCGGGGAACAGTTGGCTGGAAACACCATATATTTT.

This clone was found a few times. This chain uses TRBV30 with TRBJ1-1, with TRBD1 identical over 7 bases. Unmatched junction bases numbered 7, after V lost 5 bases and J lost 1 base. This CDR3 region has 14 residues. Germline V gene sequence: CDR1 GTSNPN, CDR2 SVGIG (reference sequence). DNA of the CDR3: TGTGCCTGGGGGAACAGGGGCTCGAACACTGAAGCTTTCTTT. Its protein is CAWGNRGSNTEAFF. Full variable domain (remainder filled in from reference TRBV30 and TRBJ1-1): SQTIHQWPATLVQPVGSPLSLECTVEGTSNPNLYWYRQAAGRGLQLLFYSVGIGQISSEVPQNLSASRPQDRQFILSSKKLLLSDSGFYLCAWGNRGSNTEAFFGQGTRLTVV.

This sequence joins TRBV4-2 and TRBJ1-5; D possibly corresponds to TRBD1 (5 bases). CDR3 size: 14 residues. V was shortened by 0 bases and J by 2 bases, with 5 bases between the two germline ends. Germline values: CDR1 LGHNA, CDR2 YNFKEQ. The chain's CDR3 is CASSQEQGNQPQHF. CDR3 sequence (DNA): TGTGCCAGCAGCCAAGAACAGGGCAATCAGCCCCAGCATTTT.

The rearrangement uses TRBV7-9 and TRBJ2-1, with 11 nucleotides matching TRBD1. The germline CDR1 and CDR2 sequences are SEHNR and FQNEAQ (reference sequence). J lost 8 bases, V lost 5 bases, and 8 bases had no gene match. The CDR3 covers 15 residues. CDR3 amino acids: CASSLGQGGWDEQFF. CDR3 sequence (DNA): TGTGCCAGCAGCCTGGGACAGGGGGGTTGGGATGAGCAGTTCTTC.

The rearrangement joins TRBV6-2 or TRBV6-3 to TRBJ1-6; D possibly corresponds to TRBD1 (5 bases). The CDR3 spans 15 residues. The germline V gene encodes CDR1 MNHEY and CDR2 SVGEGT. Trimming left V 2 bases short and J 7 bases short, with 12 bases between. The DNA of the CDR3 is TGTGCCAGCAGTTACGGAGGGACCGGGAATTCACCCCTCCACTTT. Its translation is CASSYGGTGNSPLHF.

The genes are TRBV6-1 and TRBJ2-3; 7 bases match TRBD2. The trim removed 2 bases at V and 1 base at J, leaving 9 bases unmatched. Germline CDR1 is MNHNS and CDR2 is SASEGT. This CDR3 has 17 residues. Written as DNA, the CDR3 is TGTGCCAGCAGTGAATTGGGGGGAGGGGTAGGCACAGATACGCAGTATTTT. It translates to CASSELGGGVGTDTQYF.

The chain recombines TRBV6-5 with TRBJ1-5; D call uncertain. This CDR3 region has 13 residues. In germline, CDR1 is MNHEY, CDR2 SVGAGI. V was trimmed by 4 bases and J by 5 bases, leaving 9 bases between them. CDR3 coding DNA: TGTGCCAGCAGTTGGCGGAAGGATCAGCCCCAGCATTTT. Its translation is CASSWRKDQPQHF.

The V gene is TRBV12-1, the J gene TRBJ2-5; the listed D gene, TRBD2, was not tested against the DNA. TRBV12-1 is marked as a pseudogene. The CDR3 spans 19 residues. CDR3: CASSFECTARANCPETQYF. The CDR3, as DNA: TGTGCCAGCAGCTTTGAATGTACTGCAAGAGCAAACTGTCCCGAGACCCAGTACTTC.

A single count supports this clone. The chain joins TRBV18 to TRBJ2-7, with D hard to call. With 3 bases removed from V and 1 base from J, the gap between germline ends came to 7 bases. Looked up from germline, CDR1 is KGHSH and CDR2 is LQKENI. The CDR3 totals 13 residues. The CDR3 nucleotides are TGTGCCAGCTCACCGGGCGCGTCCTACGAGCAGTACTTC. Protein sequence: CASSPGASYEQYF.

Note on this clone: The identical CDR3 is also encoded by other nucleotide sequences in the sample. The genes are TRBV6-5 and TRBJ1-5; D not certain. V lost 0 bases and J lost 0, with 6 bases in between. The CDR3 is made up of 15 amino acids. Germline values: CDR1 MNHEY, CDR2 SVGAGI. In DNA, the CDR3 is TGTGCCAGCAGTTACTCGCGGTATAGCAATCAGCCCCAGCATTTT. This encodes CASSYSRYSNQPQHF.

The chain joins TRBV13 to TRBJ1-1, with TRBD1 matching 7 bases. The CDR3 totals 15 residues. Trimming took 5 bases from V and 0 from J; bases not matched to a gene: 6. CDR1 is PRHDT, CDR2 FYEKMQ, per germline (reference sequence). For the CDR3, the DNA is TGTGCCAGCAGCGGAGCCACAGGGGTGAACACTGAAGCTTTCTTT. Its protein is CASSGATGVNTEAFF. The full variable domain, its missing parts supplied by reference TRBV13 and TRBJ1-1, is AAGVIQSPRHLIKEKRETATLKCYPIPRHDTVYWYQQGPGQDPQFLISFYEKMQSDKGSIPDRFSAQQFSDYHSELNMSSLELGDSALYFCASSGATGVNTEAFFGQGTRLTVV.